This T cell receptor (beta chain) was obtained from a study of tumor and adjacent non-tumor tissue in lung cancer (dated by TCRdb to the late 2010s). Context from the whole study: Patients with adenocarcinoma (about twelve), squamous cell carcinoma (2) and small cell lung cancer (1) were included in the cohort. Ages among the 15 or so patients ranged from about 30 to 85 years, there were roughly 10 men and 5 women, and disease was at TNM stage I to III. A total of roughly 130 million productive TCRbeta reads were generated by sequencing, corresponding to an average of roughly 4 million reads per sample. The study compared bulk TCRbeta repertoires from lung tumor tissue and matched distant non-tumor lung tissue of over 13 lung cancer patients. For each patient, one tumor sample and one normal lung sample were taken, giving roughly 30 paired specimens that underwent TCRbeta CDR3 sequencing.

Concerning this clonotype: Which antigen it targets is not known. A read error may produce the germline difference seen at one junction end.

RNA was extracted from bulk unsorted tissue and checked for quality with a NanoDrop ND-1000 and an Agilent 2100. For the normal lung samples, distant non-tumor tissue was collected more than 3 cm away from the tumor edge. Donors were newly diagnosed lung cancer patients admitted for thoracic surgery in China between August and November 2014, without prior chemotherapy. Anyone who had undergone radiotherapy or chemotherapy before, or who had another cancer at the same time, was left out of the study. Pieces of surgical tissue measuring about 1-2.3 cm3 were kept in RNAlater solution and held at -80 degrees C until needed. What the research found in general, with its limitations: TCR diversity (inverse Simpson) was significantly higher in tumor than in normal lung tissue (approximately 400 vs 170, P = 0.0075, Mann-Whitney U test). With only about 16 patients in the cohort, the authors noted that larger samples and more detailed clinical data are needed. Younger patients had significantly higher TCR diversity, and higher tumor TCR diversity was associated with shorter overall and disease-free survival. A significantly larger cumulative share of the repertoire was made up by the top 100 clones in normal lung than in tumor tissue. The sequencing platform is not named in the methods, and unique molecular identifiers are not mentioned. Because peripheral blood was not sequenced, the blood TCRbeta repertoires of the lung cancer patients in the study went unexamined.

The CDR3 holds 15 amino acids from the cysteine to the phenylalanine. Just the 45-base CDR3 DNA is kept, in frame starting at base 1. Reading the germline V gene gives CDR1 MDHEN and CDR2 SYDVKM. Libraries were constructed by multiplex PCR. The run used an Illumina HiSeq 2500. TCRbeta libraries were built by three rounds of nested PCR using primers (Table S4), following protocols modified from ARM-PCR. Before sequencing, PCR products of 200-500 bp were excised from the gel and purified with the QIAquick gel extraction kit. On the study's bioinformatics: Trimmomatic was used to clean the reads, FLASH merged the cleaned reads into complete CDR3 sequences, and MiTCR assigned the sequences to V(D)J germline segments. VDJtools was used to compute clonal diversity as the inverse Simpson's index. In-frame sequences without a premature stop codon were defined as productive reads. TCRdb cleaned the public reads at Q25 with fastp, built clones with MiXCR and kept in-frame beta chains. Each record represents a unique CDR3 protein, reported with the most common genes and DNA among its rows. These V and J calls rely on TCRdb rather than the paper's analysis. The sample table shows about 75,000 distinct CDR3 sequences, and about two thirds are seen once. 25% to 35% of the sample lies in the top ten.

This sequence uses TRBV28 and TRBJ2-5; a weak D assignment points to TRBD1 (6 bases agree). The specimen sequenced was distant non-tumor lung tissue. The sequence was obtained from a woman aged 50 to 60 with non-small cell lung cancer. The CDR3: CVSSHGTWRRETQYF. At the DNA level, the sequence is TGTGTCAGCAGTCATGGGACATGGAGGCGAGAGACCCAGTACTTC.